The 21 T cell receptor beta chains reported below all come from one sample, sequenced in a study of T-cell memory formation after mild COVID-19. Each CDR3 protein is one row after TCRdb ran MiXCR on the 5' RACE reads. The data hold about 240,000 distinct CDR3 sequences, with roughly a tenth observed a single time. Sequencing used PBMCs or a T cell subset sorted from them (not recorded which). The receptors originated from a man aged 18 to 30 who had mild COVID-19 (a few samples of this study predate the infection). Cell type and time point are not known.

The table lists this clonotype with many counts. This chain connects TRBV20-1 to TRBJ1-3; no clear D. Per the germline V gene, CDR1 is DFQATT and CDR2 is SNEGSKA (reference sequence). The CDR3 is made up of 12 amino acids. Between the trimmed V and J ends, which lost 5 bases and 4 bases, there was a span of 9 bases. For the CDR3, the DNA is TGCAGTGCTGCTGGGCCCGGAAACACCATATATTTT. Amino acid sequence: CSAAGPGNTIYF.

The chain joins TRBV11-2 to TRBJ2-5, with D possibly matching TRBD1 (6 bases). V lost 1 base and J 5 bases, leaving 14 bases between the germline ends. CDR1 and CDR2 (germline): SGHAT, FQNNGV. This CDR3 has 15 amino acids. The CDR3 loop is CASSLVEGVVETQYF. For the CDR3, the DNA is TGTGCCAGCAGCTTAGTCGAGGGGGTGGTCGAGACCCAGTACTTC. Looking up the rest from reference TRBV11-2 and TRBJ2-5 gives the full variable domain: EAGVAQSPRYKIIEKRQSVAFWCNPISGHATLYWYQQILGQGPKLLIQFQNNGVVDDSQLPKDRFSAERLKGVDSTLKIQPAKLEDSAVYLCASSLVEGVVETQYFGPGTRLLVL.

This clonotype was counted between two and nine times. The V gene is TRBV5-1, the J gene TRBJ1-2; a possible D gene is TRBD1 (5 bases). The CDR3 has 16 amino acids. Germline assignment: CDR1 SGHRS and CDR2 YFSETQ. Trimming removed 4 bases at V and 2 bases at J, with 18 bases between. Written as DNA, the CDR3 is TGCGCCAGCAGCATAACTACCGGGACCTTCAACTATGGCTACACCTTC. This sequence encodes CASSITTGTFNYGYTF.

This clonotype was found many times. This chain connects TRBV7-9 to TRBJ2-5; D gene unclear. The CDR3 spans 11 residues. The V gene lost 11 bases and the J gene lost 5 bases, with 12 bases spanning the gap. The V gene's germline CDR1 is SEHNR and CDR2 FQNEAQ (reference sequence). The CDR3 DNA is TGTGCCGTCCTGCCTACGGAGACCCAGTACTTC. This translates into CAVLPTETQYF.

Ten or more counts support this clonotype. J is TRBJ2-1 and V is TRBV2, with D unresolved. Trimming left V 6 bases short and J 7 bases short, with 4 bases between. This CDR3 is built from 10 residues. CDR1 and CDR2 (germline): SNHLY, FYNNEI. The CDR3 DNA follows: TGTGCCAGCAGCGAGAATGAGCAGTTCTTC. Amino acid sequence: CASSENEQFF.

In the case of this clonotype: Sequence at one end of the junction differs from germline and may be a read error. V gene TRBV29-1 combines with J gene TRBJ1-1; D not certain. The CDR3 runs 11 residues. Germline V gives CDR1 SQVTM, CDR2 ANQGSEA. The CDR3 DNA follows: TGCAGCGTTAAAGAGGGTCCTGAAGCTTTCTTT. Translated, it gives CSVKEGPEAFF.

There are many counts of this clonotype. J is TRBJ1-4 and V is TRBV7-9; D not resolved. Trimming removed 2 bases at V and 5 bases at J, with 6 bases between. CDR1 is SEHNR and CDR2 is FQNEAQ in the germline V gene (reference sequence). This CDR3 spans 13 amino acids. DNA for the CDR3: TGTGCCAGCAGCTTATGGCAAAATGAAAAACTGTTTTTT. The encoded protein is CASSLWQNEKLFF.

V gene TRBV7-9 combines with J gene TRBJ2-2; possible D gene TRBD1, 6 bases. The V end was cut by 7 bases, the J end by 2 bases, with 14 bases between. This CDR3 contains 15 residues. The germline V gene has CDR1 SEHNR and CDR2 FQNEAQ (reference sequence). Written as DNA, the CDR3 is TGTGCCAGCACCCCGATGGGGGCTAACACCGGGGAGCTGTTTTTT. Translated: CASTPMGANTGELFF.

This clonotype was counted between two and nine times. The genes are TRBV5-1 and TRBJ2-5; 7 bases match TRBD2. The CDR3 has 15 amino acids. The V and J ends lost 0 bases and 3 bases, in that order; junction bases with no gene match: 5. Germline V lookup: CDR1 SGHRS, CDR2 YFSETQ. For the CDR3, the DNA is TGCGCCAGCAGCTTGGATGAGCGGGGTAAAGAGACCCAGTACTTC. This codes for CASSLDERGKETQYF.

In this sample, this clonotype turned up a few times. This chain joins TRBV6-5 and TRBJ2-3; TRBD2 agrees at 8 bases. Per the germline V gene, CDR1 is MNHEY and CDR2 is SVGAGI. J lost 2 bases, V lost 5 bases, and 9 bases had no gene match. This CDR3 region has 16 residues. In DNA form, the CDR3 reads TGTGCCAGCAGTCGATCGGGGGGGAAGTACACAGATACGCAGTATTTT. Translation: CASSRSGGKYTDTQYF.

The rearrangement joins TRBV5-1 to TRBJ2-7; D perhaps matches TRBD2 (9 bases). Trimming took off 4 bases at V and 3 bases at J, with 14 bases between the two ends. This CDR3 comprises 14 residues. Germline V gives CDR1 SGHRS, CDR2 YFSETQ. The CDR3: CASSLAGQVYEQYF. The DNA of the CDR3 is TGCGCCAGCAGCCTAGCGGGACAGGTCTACGAGCAGTACTTC. The whole variable domain, filled in from reference TRBV5-1 and TRBJ2-7, reads KAGVTQTPRYLIKTRGQQVTLSCSPISGHRSVSWYQQTPGQGLQFLFEYFSETQRNKGNFPGRFSGRQFSNSRSEMNVSTLELGDSALYLCASSLAGQVYEQYFGPGTRLTVT.

The chain combines TRBV29-1 with TRBJ2-3; weak D call: TRBD1 (5 bases). Germline assignment: CDR1 SQVTM and CDR2 ANQGSEA. CDR3 length: 14 residues. Trimming stripped 5 bases from V and 2 bases from J, with 14 bases between. CDR3 nucleotide sequence: TGCAGCGTTCGCGGACACCTGCCCACAGATACGCAGTATTTT. Amino acids: CSVRGHLPTDTQYF.

This clonotype appeared many times. V gene TRBV3-1 combines with J gene TRBJ2-1; no clear D. V lost 1 base and J lost 2, with 9 bases in between. This CDR3 has 15 amino acids. Germline loops: CDR1 LGHDT, CDR2 YNNKEL (reference sequence). CDR3 in DNA: TGTGCCAGCAGCCAAGGTCCACAGACCTACAATGAGCAGTTCTTC. This encodes CASSQGPQTYNEQFF.

This clonotype was detected a few times. The J gene is TRBJ2-2, the V gene TRBV12-3 or TRBV12-4, with unresolved D. Trimming removed 6 bases from V and 6 bases from J, with 11 bases in between. The CDR3 covers 13 residues. The CDR3 reads CASSPEMPGELFF. Written as DNA, the CDR3 is TGTGCCAGCAGCCCTGAGATGCCCGGGGAGCTGTTTTTT.

This clonotype has a count of ten or more. V usage is TRBV12-3 or TRBV12-4 and J usage is TRBJ1-1; D gene unclear. This CDR3 has 14 amino acids. V was clipped by 5 bases and J by 10 bases, with 20 bases between them. CDR3 sequence reads: CASSPLAGEEGAFF. CDR3 DNA: TGTGCCAGCAGTCCGTTAGCCGGGGAGGAAGGAGCTTTCTTT.

The chain joins TRBV5-1 to TRBJ2-4; possibly TRBD1 for D (5 bases). V lost 4 bases and J 16 bases, leaving 21 bases between the germline ends. This CDR3 has 13 amino acids. Per germline, CDR1 SGHRS and CDR2 YFSETQ. CDR3 DNA: TGCGCCAGCAGCCGCTTTAAAGGGGAAAGGTTATACTTC. Translation: CASSRFKGERLYF.

This sequence joins TRBV4-2 and TRBJ2-3, with D maybe TRBD2 (6 bases). V lost 1 base and J lost 0, with 11 bases in between. The CDR3 consists of 16 residues. Germline CDR1 and CDR2: LGHNA and YNFKEQ. In nucleotides, the CDR3 is TGTGCCAGCAGCCAAGGCAACGGGGGTAGCACAGATACGCAGTATTTT. Encoded protein: CASSQGNGGSTDTQYF.

This clonotype occurred a few times. The gene calls are TRBV20-1 and TRBJ2-1, with 10 bases matching TRBD2. Germline V CDR1 and CDR2: DFQATT, SNEGSKA (reference sequence). This CDR3 comprises 17 residues. V lost 4 bases and J lost 3; bases outside the gene matches: 12. As DNA, the CDR3 is TGCAGTGCTACGGGACTAGCGAGACTACTGGGCTACAATGAGCAGTTCTTC. This translates into CSATGLARLLGYNEQFF.

This clonotype was counted a few times. The V gene is TRBV19, the J gene TRBJ1-1, with D possibly matching TRBD1 (5 bases). Germline lookup yields CDR1 LNHDA and CDR2 SQIVND (reference sequence). This CDR3 has 11 amino acids. Trimming removed 10 bases at V and 10 bases at J, with 16 bases between. The CDR3 nucleotides read TGTGCCATACTAACGACAGTCGGAGCTTTCTTT. It translates to CAILTTVGAFF.

This clonotype has at least ten counts. The V call is TRBV5-1, the J call TRBJ1-6; D is ambiguous. This CDR3 region has 14 residues. Deletions cut 0 bases from V and 7 bases from J, with 8 bases between. The V gene's germline CDR1 is SGHRS and CDR2 YFSETQ. CDR3 in DNA: TGCGCCAGCAGCTTGGACGGAGGGAATTCACCCCTCCACTTT. This codes for CASSLDGGNSPLHF.

The V call is TRBV9, the J call TRBJ2-1; D gene ambiguous. CDR3 size: 17 residues. Germline V gives CDR1 SGDLS, CDR2 YYNGEE. The germline V and J ends were trimmed by 4 bases and 0 bases, with 17 bases remaining between them. The DNA for the CDR3 is TGTGCCAGCAGCCCTGGAAGCGTTCTACGCTCCTACAATGAGCAGTTCTTC. Translated: CASSPGSVLRSYNEQFF.